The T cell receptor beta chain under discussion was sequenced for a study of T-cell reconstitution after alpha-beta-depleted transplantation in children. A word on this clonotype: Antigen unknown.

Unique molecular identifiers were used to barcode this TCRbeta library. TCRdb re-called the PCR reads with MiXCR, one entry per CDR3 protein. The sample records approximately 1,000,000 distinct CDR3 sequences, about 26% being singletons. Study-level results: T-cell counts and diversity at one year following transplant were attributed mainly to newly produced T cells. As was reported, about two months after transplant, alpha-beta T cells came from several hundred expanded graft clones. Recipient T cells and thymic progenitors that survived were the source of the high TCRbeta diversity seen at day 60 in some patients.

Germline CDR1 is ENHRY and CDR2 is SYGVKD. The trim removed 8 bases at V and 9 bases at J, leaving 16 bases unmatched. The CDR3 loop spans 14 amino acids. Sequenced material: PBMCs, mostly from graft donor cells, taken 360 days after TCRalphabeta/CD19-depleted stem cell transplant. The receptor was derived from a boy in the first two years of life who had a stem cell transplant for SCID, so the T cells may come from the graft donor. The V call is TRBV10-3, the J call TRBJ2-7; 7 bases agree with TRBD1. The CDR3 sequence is CAIARQGRGGGQYF. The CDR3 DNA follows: TGTGCCATCGCTCGACAGGGACGGGGTGGAGGGCAGTACTTC.